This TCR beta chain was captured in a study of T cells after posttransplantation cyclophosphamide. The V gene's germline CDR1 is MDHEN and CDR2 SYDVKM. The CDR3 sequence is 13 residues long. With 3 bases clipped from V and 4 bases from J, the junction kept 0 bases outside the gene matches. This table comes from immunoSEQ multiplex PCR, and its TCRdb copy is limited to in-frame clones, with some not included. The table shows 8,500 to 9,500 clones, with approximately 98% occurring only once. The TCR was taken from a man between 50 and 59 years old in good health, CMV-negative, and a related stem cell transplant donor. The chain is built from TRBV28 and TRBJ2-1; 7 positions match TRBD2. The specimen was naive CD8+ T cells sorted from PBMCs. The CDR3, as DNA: TGTGCCAGCAGTTTCGGGGGGTACAATGAGCAGTTCTTC. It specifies CASSFGGYNEQFF.